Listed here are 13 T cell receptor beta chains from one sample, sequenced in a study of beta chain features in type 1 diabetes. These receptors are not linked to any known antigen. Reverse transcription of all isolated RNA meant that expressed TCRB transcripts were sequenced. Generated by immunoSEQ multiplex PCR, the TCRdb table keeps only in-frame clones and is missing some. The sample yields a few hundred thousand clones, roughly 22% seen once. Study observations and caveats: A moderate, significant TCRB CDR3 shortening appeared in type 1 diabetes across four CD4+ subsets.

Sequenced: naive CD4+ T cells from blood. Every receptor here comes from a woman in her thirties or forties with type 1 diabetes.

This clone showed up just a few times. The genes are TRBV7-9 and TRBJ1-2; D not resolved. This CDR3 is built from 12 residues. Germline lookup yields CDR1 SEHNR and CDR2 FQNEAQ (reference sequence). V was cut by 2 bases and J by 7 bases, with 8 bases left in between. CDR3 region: CASSLIGSGYTF. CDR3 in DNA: TGTGCCAGCAGCTTAATCGGGTCTGGCTACACCTTC.

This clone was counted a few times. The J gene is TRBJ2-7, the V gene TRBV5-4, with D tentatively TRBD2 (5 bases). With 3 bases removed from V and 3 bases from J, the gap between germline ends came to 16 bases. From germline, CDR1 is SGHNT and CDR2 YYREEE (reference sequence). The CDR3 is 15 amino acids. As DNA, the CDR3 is TGTGCCAGCAGCTCGTCGTTCGGACTCGGCTACGAGCAGTACTTC. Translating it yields CASSSSFGLGYEQYF.

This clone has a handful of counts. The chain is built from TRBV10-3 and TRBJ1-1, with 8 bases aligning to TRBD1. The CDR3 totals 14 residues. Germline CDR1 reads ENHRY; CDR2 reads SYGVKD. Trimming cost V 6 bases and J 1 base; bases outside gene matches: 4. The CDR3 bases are TGTGCCATCAGGGGGGGACAGGAGAACACTGAAGCTTTCTTT. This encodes CAIRGGQENTEAFF.

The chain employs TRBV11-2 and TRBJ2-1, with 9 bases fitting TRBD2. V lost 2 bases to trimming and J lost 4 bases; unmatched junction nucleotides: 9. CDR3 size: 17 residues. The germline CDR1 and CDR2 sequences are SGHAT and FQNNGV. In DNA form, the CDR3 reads TGTGCCAGCAGCTTATTAGAGGCAGCGGGGGGATACAATGAGCAGTTCTTC. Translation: CASSLLEAAGGYNEQFF. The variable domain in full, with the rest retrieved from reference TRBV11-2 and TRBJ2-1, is EAGVAQSPRYKIIEKRQSVAFWCNPISGHATLYWYQQILGQGPKLLIQFQNNGVVDDSQLPKDRFSAERLKGVDSTLKIQPAKLEDSAVYLCASSLLEAAGGYNEQFFGPGTRLTVL.

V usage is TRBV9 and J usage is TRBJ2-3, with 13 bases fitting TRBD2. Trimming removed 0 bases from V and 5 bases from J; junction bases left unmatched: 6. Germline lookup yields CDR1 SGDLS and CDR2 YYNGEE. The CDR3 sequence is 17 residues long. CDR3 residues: CASSVAGTSGVGDTQYF. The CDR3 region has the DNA TGTGCCAGCAGCGTAGCCGGGACTAGCGGGGTGGGAGATACGCAGTATTTT.

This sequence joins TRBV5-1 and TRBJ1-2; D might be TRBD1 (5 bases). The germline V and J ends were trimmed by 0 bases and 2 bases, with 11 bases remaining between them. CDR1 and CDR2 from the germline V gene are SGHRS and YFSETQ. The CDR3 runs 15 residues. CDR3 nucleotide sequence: TGCGCCAGCAGCTTGGCGGACATGGCAAACTATGGCTACACCTTC. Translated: CASSLADMANYGYTF.

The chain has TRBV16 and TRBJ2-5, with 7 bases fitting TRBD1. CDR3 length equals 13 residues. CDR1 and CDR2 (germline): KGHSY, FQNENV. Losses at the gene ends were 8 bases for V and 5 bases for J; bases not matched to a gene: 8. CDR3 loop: CASGRQGTETQYF. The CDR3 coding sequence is TGTGCCAGCGGACGACAGGGCACGGAGACCCAGTACTTC. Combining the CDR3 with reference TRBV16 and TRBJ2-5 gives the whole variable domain GEEVAQTPKHLVRGEGQKAKLYCAPIKGHSYVFWYQQVLKNEFKFLISFQNENVFDETGMPKERFSAKCLPNSPCSLEIQATKLEDSAVYFCASGRQGTETQYFGPGTRLLVL.

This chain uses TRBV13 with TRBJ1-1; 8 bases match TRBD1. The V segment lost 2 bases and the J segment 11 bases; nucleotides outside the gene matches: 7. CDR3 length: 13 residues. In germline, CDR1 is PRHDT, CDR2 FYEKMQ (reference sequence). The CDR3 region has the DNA TGTGCCAGCAGCTTACCAGGGGGCCTGGGGGCTTTCTTT. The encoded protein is CASSLPGGLGAFF. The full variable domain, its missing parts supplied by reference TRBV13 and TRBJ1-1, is AAGVIQSPRHLIKEKRETATLKCYPIPRHDTVYWYQQGPGQDPQFLISFYEKMQSDKGSIPDRFSAQQFSDYHSELNMSSLELGDSALYFCASSLPGGLGAFFGQGTRLTVV.

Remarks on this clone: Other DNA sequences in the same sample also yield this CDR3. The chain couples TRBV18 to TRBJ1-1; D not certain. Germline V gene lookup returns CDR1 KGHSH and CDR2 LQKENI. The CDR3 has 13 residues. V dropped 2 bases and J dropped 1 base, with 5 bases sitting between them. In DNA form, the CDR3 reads TGTGCCAGCTCACCAGAGGGGAACACTGAAGCTTTCTTT. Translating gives CASSPEGNTEAFF. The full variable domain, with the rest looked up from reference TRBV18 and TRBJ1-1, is NAGVMQNPRHLVRRRGQEARLRCSPMKGHSHVYWYRQLPEEGLKFMVYLQKENIIDESGMPKERFSAEFPKEGPSILRIQQVVRGDSAAYFCASSPEGNTEAFFGQGTRLTVV.

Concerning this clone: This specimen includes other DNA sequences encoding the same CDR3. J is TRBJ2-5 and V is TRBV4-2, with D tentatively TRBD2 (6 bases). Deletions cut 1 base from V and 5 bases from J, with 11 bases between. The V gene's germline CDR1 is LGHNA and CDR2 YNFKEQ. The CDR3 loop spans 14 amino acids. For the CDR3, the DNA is TGTGCCAGCAGCCAAGGGCAGGGAGGCGAGACCCAGTACTTC. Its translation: CASSQGQGGETQYF.

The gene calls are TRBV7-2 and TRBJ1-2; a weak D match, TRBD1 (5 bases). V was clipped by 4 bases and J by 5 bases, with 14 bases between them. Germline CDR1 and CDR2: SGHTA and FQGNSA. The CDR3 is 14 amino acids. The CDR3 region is CASSSGQGLYGYTF. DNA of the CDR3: TGTGCCAGCAGCTCGGGGCAGGGACTTTATGGCTACACCTTC.

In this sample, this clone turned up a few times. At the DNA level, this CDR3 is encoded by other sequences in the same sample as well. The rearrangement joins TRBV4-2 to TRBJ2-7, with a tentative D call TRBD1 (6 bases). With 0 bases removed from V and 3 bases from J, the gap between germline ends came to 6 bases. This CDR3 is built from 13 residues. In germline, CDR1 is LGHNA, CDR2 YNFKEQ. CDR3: CASSQEQGYEQYF. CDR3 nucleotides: TGTGCCAGCAGCCAAGAACAGGGCTACGAGCAGTACTTC.

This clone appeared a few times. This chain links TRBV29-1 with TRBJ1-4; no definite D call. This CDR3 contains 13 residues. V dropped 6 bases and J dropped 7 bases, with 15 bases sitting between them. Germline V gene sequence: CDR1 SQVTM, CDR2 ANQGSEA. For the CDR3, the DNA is TGCAGCGTCACAGAGACCCTGGGTGAAAAACTGTTTTTT. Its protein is CSVTETLGEKLFF.